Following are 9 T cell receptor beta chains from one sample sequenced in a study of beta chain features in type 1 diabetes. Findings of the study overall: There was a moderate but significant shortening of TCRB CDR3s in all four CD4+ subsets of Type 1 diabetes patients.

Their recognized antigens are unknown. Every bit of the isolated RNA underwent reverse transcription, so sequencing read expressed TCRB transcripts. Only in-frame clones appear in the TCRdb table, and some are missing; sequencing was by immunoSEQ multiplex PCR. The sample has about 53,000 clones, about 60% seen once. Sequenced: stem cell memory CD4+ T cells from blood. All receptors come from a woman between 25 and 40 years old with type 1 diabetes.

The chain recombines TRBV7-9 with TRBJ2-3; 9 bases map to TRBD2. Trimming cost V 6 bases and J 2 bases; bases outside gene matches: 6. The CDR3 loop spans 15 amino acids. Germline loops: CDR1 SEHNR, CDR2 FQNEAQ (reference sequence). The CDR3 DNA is TGTGCCAGCAGACCTCTAGCGGGAAACACAGATACGCAGTATTTT. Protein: CASRPLAGNTDTQYF.

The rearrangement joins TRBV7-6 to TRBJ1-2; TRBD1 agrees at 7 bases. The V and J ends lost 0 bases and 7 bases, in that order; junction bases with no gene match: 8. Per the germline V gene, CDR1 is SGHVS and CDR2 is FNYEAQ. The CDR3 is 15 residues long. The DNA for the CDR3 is TGTGCCAGCAGCTTAGCGGAGGGGGCTGTAGGTGGCTACACCTTC. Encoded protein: CASSLAEGAVGGYTF.

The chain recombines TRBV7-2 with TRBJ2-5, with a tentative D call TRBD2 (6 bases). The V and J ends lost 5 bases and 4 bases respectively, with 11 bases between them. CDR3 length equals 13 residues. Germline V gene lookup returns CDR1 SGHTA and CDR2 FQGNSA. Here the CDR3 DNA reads TGTGCCAGCAGCCGACTAGTCGCAGAGACCCAGTACTTC. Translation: CASSRLVAETQYF.

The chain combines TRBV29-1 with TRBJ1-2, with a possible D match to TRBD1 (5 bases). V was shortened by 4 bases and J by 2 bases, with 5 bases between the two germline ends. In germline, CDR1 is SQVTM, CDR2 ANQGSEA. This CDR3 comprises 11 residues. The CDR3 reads CSVAGNYGYTF. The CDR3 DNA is TGCAGCGTTGCAGGGAACTATGGCTACACCTTC.

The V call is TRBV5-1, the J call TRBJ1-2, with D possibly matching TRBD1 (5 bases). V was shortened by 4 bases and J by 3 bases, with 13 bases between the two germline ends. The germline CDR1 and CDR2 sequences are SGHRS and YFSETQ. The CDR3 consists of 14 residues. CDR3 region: CASSAAEGDYGYTF. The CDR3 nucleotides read TGCGCCAGCAGCGCCGCCGAAGGGGACTATGGCTACACCTTC.

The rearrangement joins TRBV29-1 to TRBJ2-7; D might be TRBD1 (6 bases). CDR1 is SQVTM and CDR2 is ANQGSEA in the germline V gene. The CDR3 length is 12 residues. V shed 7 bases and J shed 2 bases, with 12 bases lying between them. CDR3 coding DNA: TGCAGCGCAAAGGGACATCCCTACGAGCAGTACTTC. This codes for CSAKGHPYEQYF.

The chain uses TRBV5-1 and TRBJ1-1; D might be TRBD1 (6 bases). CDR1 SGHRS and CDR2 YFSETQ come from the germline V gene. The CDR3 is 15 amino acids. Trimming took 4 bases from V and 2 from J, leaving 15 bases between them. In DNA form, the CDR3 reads TGCGCCAGCAGCGTGTCTAGGGACATCAACACTGAAGCTTTCTTT. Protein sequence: CASSVSRDINTEAFF.

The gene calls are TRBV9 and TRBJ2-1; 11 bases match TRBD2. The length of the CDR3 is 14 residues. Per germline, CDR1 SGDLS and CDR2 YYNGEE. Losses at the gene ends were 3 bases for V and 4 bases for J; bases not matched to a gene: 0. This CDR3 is CASSGLAGYNEQFF. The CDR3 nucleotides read TGTGCCAGCAGCGGACTAGCGGGATACAATGAGCAGTTCTTC.

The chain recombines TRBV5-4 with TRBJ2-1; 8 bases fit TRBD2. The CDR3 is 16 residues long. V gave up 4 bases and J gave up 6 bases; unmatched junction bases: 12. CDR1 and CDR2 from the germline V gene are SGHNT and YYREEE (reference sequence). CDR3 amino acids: CASSPFWSGSSNEQFF. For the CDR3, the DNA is TGTGCCAGCAGCCCCTTTTGGAGCGGGAGCTCCAATGAGCAGTTCTTC.